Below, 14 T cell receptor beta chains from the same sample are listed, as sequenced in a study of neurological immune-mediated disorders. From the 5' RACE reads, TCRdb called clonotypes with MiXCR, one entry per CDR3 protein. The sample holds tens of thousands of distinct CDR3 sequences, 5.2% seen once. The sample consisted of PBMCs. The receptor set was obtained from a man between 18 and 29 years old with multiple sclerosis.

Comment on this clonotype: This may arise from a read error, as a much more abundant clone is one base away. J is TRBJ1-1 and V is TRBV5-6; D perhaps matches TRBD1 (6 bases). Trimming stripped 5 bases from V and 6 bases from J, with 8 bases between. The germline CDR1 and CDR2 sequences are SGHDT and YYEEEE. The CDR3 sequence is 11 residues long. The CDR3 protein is CASRRTAEAFF. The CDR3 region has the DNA TGTGCCAGCAGACGGACAGCTGAAGCTTTCTTT.

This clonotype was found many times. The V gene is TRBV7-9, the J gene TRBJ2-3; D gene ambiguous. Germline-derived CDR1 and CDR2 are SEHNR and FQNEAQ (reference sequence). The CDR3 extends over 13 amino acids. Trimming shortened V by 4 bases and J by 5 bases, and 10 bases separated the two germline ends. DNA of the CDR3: TGTGCCAGCAGCTCCGAGTTGGGAGATACGCAGTATTTT. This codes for CASSSELGDTQYF.

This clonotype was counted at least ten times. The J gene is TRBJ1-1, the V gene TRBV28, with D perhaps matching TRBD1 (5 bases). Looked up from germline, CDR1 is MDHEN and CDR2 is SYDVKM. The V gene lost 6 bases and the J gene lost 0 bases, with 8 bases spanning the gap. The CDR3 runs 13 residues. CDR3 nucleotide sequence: TGTGCCAGCAGGGGACCGTTGAACACTGAAGCTTTCTTT. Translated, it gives CASRGPLNTEAFF.

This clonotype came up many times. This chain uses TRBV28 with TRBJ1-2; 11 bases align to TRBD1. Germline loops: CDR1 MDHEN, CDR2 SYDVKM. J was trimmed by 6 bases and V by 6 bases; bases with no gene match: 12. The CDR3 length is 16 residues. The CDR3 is CASRRPGQGASHGYTF. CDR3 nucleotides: TGTGCCAGCAGGAGGCCCGGACAGGGGGCTTCGCATGGCTACACCTTC.

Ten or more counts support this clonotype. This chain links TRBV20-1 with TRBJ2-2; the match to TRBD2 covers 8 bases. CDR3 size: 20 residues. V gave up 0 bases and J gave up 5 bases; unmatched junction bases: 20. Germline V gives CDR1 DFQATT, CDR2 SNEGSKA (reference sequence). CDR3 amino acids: CSARDQKAGGGTTGTGELFF. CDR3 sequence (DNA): TGCAGTGCTAGAGATCAAAAAGCCGGCGGGGGGACCACGGGGACCGGGGAGCTGTTTTTT.

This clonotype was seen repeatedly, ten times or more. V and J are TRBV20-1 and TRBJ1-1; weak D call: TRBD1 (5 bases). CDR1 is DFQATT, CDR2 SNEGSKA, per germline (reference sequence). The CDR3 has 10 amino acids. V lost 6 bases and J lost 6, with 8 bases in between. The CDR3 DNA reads TGCAGTGCAGGGGCGGCTGAAGCTTTCTTT. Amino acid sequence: CSAGAAEAFF.

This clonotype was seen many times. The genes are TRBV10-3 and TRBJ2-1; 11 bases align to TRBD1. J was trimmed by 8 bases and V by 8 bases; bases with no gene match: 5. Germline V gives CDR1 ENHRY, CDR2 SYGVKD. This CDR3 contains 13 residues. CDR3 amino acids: CAIGTGGWDEQFF. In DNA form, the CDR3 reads TGTGCCATCGGGACAGGGGGTTGGGATGAGCAGTTCTTC.

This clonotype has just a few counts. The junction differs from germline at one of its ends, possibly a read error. The DNA for the CDR3 is TGCGCCAGCAGCTCCGGCGCGACCTTTAATTCACCCCTCAACTTT. It translates to CASSSGATFNSPLNF. The V gene is TRBV5-1, the J gene TRBJ1-6; no clear D gene. This CDR3 is built from 15 residues. The V gene's germline CDR1 is SGHRS and CDR2 YFSETQ.

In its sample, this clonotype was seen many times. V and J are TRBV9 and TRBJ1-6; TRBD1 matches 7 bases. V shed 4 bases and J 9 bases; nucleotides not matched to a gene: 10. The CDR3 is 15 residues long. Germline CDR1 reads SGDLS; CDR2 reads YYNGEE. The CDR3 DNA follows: TGTGCCAGCAGCACTCGGACAGGAGGGAGTTCACCCCTCCACTTT. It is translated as CASSTRTGGSSPLHF.

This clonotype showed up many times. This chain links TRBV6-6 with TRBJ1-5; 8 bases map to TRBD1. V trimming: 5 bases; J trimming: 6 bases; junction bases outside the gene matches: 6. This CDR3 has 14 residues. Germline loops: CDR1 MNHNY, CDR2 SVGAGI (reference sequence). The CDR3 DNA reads TGTGCCAGCAGTCACCACAGGGGGGGTCAGCCCCAGCATTTT. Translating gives CASSHHRGGQPQHF.

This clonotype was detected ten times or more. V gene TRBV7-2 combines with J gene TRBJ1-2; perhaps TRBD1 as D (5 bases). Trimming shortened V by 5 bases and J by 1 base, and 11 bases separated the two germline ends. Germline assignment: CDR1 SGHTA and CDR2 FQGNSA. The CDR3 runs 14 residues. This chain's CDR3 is CASSPSRDNYGYTF. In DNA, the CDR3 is TGTGCCAGCAGCCCTTCCAGGGATAACTATGGCTACACCTTC.

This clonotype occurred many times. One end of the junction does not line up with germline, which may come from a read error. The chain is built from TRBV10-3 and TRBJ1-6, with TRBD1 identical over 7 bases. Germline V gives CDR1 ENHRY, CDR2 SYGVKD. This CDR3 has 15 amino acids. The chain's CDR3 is CAISDPGQVNSPLNF. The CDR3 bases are TGTGCCATCAGTGACCCCGGACAGGTTAATTCACCCCTCAACTTT.

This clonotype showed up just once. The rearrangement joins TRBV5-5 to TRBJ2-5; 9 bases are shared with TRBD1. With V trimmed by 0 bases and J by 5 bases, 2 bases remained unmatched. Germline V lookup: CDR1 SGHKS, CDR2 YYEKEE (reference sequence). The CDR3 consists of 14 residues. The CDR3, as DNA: TGTGCCAGCAGCTTGGGTGGACAGGGGGAGACCCAGTACTTC. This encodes CASSLGGQGETQYF. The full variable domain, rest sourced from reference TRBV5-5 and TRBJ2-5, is DAGVTQSPTHLIKTRGQQVTLRCSPISGHKSVSWYQQVLGQGPQFIFQYYEKEERGRGNFPDRFSARQFPNYSSELNVNALLLGDSALYLCASSLGGQGETQYFGPGTRLLVL.

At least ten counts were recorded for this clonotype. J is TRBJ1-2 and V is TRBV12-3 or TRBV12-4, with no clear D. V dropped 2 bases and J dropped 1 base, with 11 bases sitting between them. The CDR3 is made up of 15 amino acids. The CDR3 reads CASSLKDGYNYGYTF. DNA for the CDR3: TGTGCCAGCAGTTTAAAGGACGGTTATAACTATGGCTACACCTTC.